The sequence of this TCR beta chain was determined in a study of blood T cell repertoires in COVID-19 (dated by TCRdb to 2020 to 2022). In terms of the full investigation: Collaborator samples came from the United States, Italy and Spain and covered acute and convalescent phases of COVID-19. The prospective study material was composed of cDNA or gDNA derived from T cells, B-cell-depleted T cells, or PBMCs. Deeply sampled blood TCRbeta repertoires from subjects exposed to, actively infected with, or recovered from COVID-19 were included in the dataset. The repertoires were released in a freely available public database meant as a resource for research on the immune response to SARS-CoV-2. The samples were drawn from the first 160 participants of the ongoing ImmuneRACE study and from over 950 subjects provided by 6 global collaborators. A de-identified subject ID, COVID-19 status, age in years and sex were almost always included in the sample metadata. HLA class I and class II types, where available, came from metadata supplied by the sample provider rather than from assay-based typing.

From the germline V gene, CDR1 is MDHEN and CDR2 is SYDVKM. From the cysteine up to the phenylalanine, the CDR3 has a length of 15 residues. Only CDR3 DNA is held: 45 bases, read in frame from base 1. V drops 2 bases and J drops 2 bases, leaving 9 bases in between. TCRbeta CDR3 regions were amplified from genomic DNA by means of the immunoSEQ Assay, a bias-controlled multiplex PCR. Per the source publication's procedure: Within the assay, amplification of reference gene primers was used to estimate how many nucleated cells each sample contained. To quantify the absolute abundance of each unique TCRbeta CDR3 rearrangement, sequence reads were collapsed and filtered. Productive Simpson clonality was computed per sample as the square root of Simpson's diversity index over productive rearrangements. Entries here come from immuneACCESS through TCRdb and include only in-frame sequences with V and J called. Some clones fail to appear in such tables; in the studies checked, an unresolved V gene covers under half of the shortfall, and the cause of the remainder is unknown. That table furnishes V, J and clone size, whereas the DNA furnished D and trimming. In all, the sample holds approximately 70,000 clones, and approximately 89% of those were seen once. The ten largest clones represent 6.4% of the sample.

The collaborating institutions used their own protocols to collect whole blood in K2EDTA tubes. For TCRbeta analysis, collaborators shipped samples as frozen whole blood, isolated PBMCs, or DNA extracted from either of those sample types. This clone was seen a few times. Its cognate antigen has yet to be identified. No base quality information exists; no much larger clone differs at one position. General findings and caveats noted by the study authors: How much clinical and demographic metadata was included differed by source and by participant, and the metadata was provided uncurated.

Recombination connected TRBV28 to TRBJ1-4, with an unclear D gene assignment. Sequencing used peripheral blood. This TCR came from a woman aged 70-85 years with acute or convalescent COVID-19. The CDR3 protein is CASSLEANTNEKLFF. The DNA sequence is TGTGCCAGCAGTTTAGAGGCAAACACTAATGAAAAACTGTTTTTT.